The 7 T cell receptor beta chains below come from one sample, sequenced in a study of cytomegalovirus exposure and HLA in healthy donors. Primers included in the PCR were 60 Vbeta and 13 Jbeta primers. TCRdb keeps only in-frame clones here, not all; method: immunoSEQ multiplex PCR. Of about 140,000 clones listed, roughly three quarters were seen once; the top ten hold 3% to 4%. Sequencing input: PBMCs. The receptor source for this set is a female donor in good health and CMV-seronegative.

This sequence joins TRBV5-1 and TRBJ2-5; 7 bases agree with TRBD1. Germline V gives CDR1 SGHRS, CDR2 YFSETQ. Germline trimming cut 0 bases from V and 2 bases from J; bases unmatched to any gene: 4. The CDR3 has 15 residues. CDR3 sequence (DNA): TGCGCCAGCAGCTTGGGACAGGGTCGGCAAGAGACCCAGTACTTC. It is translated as CASSLGQGRQETQYF.

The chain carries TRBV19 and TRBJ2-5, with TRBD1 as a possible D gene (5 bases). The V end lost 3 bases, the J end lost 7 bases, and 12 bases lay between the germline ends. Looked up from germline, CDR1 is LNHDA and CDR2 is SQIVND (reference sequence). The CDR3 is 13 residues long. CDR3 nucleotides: TGTGCCAGTAGTATCATGGGGCAGGGGACCCAGTACTTC. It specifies CASSIMGQGTQYF.

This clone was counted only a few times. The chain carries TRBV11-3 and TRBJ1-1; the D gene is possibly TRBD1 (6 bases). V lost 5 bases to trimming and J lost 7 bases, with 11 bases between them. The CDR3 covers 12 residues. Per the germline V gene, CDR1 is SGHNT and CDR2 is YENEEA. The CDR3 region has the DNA TGTGCCAGCAGCCCTATACAGGGTGAAGCTTTCTTT. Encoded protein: CASSPIQGEAFF.

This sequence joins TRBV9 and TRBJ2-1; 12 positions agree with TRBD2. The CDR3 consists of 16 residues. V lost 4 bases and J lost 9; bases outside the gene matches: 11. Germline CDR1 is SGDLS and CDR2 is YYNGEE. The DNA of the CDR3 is TGTGCCAGCAGCACCCCGCTAGCGGGGGGGCTCGGTGAGCAGTTCTTC. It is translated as CASSTPLAGGLGEQFF.

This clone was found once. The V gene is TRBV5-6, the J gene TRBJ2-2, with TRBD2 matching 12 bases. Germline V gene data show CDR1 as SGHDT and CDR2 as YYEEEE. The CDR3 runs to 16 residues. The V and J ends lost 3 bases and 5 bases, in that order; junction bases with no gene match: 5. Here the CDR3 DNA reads TGTGCCAGCAGCTCCATACTAGCGGGGGGAACCGGGGAGCTGTTTTTT. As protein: CASSSILAGGTGELFF.

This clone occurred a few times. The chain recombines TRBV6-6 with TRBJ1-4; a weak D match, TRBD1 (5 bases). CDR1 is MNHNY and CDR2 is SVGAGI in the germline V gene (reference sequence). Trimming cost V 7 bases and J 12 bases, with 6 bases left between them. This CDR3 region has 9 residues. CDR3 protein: CASKTELFF. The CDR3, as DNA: TGTGCCAGCAAGACAGAACTGTTTTTT.

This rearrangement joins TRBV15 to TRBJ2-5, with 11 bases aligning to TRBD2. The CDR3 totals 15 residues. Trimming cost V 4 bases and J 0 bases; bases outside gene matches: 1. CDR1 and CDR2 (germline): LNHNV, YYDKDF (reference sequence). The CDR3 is CATSMTSGDQETQYF. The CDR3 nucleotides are TGTGCCACCAGCATGACTAGCGGGGACCAAGAGACCCAGTACTTC.